This TCR beta chain originates from a study of PD-L1 blockade in urothelial cancer. Study-level information: Patients' prior chemotherapy regimens numbered 0 to 3. Samples came from 3 weeks, at the second dose, and 6 weeks into treatment. Blood samples contained a median about 130,000 T cells.

A remark on this clone: Antigen unknown.

Findings and caveats of the study: Tumor-associated clones in blood expanded more at 3 weeks in durable-benefit patients.

Time point denoted: peripheral blood 6 weeks after treatment start. In germline, CDR1 is SGHTS, CDR2 YDEGEE. The V end was cut by 4 bases, the J end by 2 bases, with 9 bases between. This CDR3 is built from 13 residues. Assay used: immunoSEQ multiplex PCR; TCRdb lists only in-frame clones, some missing. Among under 50,000 clones, around 88% were seen once, and the ten largest hold 24%. This sequence was found in a man in his 60s with urothelial cancer. The specimen was PBMCs, collected around atezolizumab (anti-PD-L1) treatment. The chain carries TRBV5-8 and TRBJ1-2, with D uncertain. The CDR3 DNA follows: TGTGCCAGCAGCCAAACGGTGAACTATGGCTACACCTTC. This sequence encodes CASSQTVNYGYTF. Based on the CDR3 plus reference TRBV5-8 and TRBJ1-2, the full variable domain is EAGVTQSPTHLIKTRGQQATLRCSPISGHTSVYWYQQALGLGLQFLLWYDEGEERNRGNFPPRFSGRQFPNYSSELNVNALELEDSALYLCASSQTVNYGYTFGSGTRLTVV.